These 9 T cell receptor beta chains were all obtained from the same sample, sequenced in a study of blood T cell repertoires in COVID-19. TCRdb's table, derived via immunoSEQ multiplex PCR, lists solely in-frame clones and lacks some. The table includes about 88,000 clones, about 85% detected once. Sequencing used peripheral blood. Receptors originate from a male donor with acute or convalescent COVID-19.

The chain joins TRBV7-8 to TRBJ1-1, with D tentatively TRBD1 (6 bases). The V gene lost 0 bases and the J gene lost 5 bases, with 10 bases spanning the gap. The germline V gene encodes CDR1 SGHVS and CDR2 FQNEAQ. The CDR3 is made up of 14 amino acids. This CDR3 reads CASSLALQGTEAFF. Here the CDR3 DNA reads TGTGCCAGCAGCTTAGCCCTGCAGGGGACTGAAGCTTTCTTT. The full variable domain, in which reference TRBV7-8 and TRBJ1-1 provide the parts outside the CDR3, is GAGVSQSPRYKVAKRGQDVALRCDPISGHVSLFWYQQALGQGPEFLTYFQNEAQLDKSGLPSDRFFAERPEGSVSTLKIQRTQQEDSAVYLCASSLALQGTEAFFGQGTRLTVV.

The rearrangement links TRBV25-1 to TRBJ1-1; no firm D call. Trimming removed 8 bases from V and 7 bases from J, with 14 bases in between. The CDR3 totals 12 residues. Germline CDR1 reads MGHDK; CDR2 reads SYGVNS. The chain's CDR3 is CASSGSLGEAFF. The DNA for the CDR3 is TGTGCCAGCTCCGGATCACTAGGTGAAGCTTTCTTT.

About this clone: This sample also contains other DNA sequences that code for the same CDR3. The chain is built from TRBV6-5 and TRBJ1-5; D possibly corresponds to TRBD1 (5 bases). V lost 0 bases and J lost 0, with 6 bases in between. This CDR3 contains 15 residues. In germline, CDR1 is MNHEY, CDR2 SVGAGI. The CDR3 here is CASSYSDSSNQPQHF. The CDR3 bases are TGTGCCAGCAGTTACTCCGACAGTAGCAATCAGCCCCAGCATTTT.

V and J are TRBV6-5 and TRBJ1-5; no reliable D call. CDR1 and CDR2 from the germline V gene are MNHEY and SVGAGI. The CDR3 extends over 13 amino acids. Between the trimmed V and J ends, which lost 6 bases and 7 bases, there was a span of 13 bases. Written as DNA, the CDR3 is TGTGCCAGCAGCTTTGGACGAGGGCAGCCCCAGCATTTT. Amino acid sequence: CASSFGRGQPQHF.

The chain links TRBV14 to TRBJ1-6, with D possibly being TRBD1 (5 bases). Trimming pared 1 base from V and 9 bases from J, leaving 13 bases between. Per the germline V gene, CDR1 is SGHDN and CDR2 is FVKESK. This CDR3 is 15 amino acids long. The CDR3: CASSQALGPGSPLHF. CDR3 bases: TGTGCCAGCAGCCAAGCTTTGGGGCCGGGTTCACCCCTCCACTTT.

This chain links TRBV7-9 with TRBJ1-2; 7 bases are shared with TRBD1. Trimming cost V 4 bases and J 13 bases; bases outside gene matches: 9. CDR1 and CDR2 from the germline V gene are SEHNR and FQNEAQ (reference sequence). The CDR3 totals 12 residues. CDR3 protein: CASSWGQPNGTF. DNA of the CDR3: TGTGCCAGCAGCTGGGGACAGCCAAACGGCACCTTC.

V is TRBV6-2 or TRBV6-3 and J is TRBJ2-1, with 8 nucleotides matching TRBD2. Germline V CDR1 and CDR2: MNHEY, SVGEGT. The J segment lost 12 bases and the V segment lost 2 bases, leaving 6 bases of the junction unmatched. This CDR3 has 13 residues. Here the CDR3 DNA reads TGTGCCAGCAGTTACGAGGACGGGAGGGTGCAGTTCTTC. It is translated as CASSYEDGRVQFF.

The chain uses TRBV5-1 and TRBJ2-1; D remains ambiguous. This CDR3 is 13 amino acids long. From germline, CDR1 is SGHRS and CDR2 YFSETQ. V was clipped by 4 bases and J by 2 bases, with 7 bases between them. CDR3 nucleotides: TGCGCCAGCAGCGTCGGTCCCTACAATGAGCAGTTCTTC. It yields the protein CASSVGPYNEQFF. Full variable domain (missing parts from reference TRBV5-1 and TRBJ2-1): KAGVTQTPRYLIKTRGQQVTLSCSPISGHRSVSWYQQTPGQGLQFLFEYFSETQRNKGNFPGRFSGRQFSNSRSEMNVSTLELGDSALYLCASSVGPYNEQFFGPGTRLTVL.

V is TRBV2 and J is TRBJ2-2; a possible D gene is TRBD2 (6 bases). V was shortened by 5 bases and J by 3 bases, with 13 bases between the two germline ends. This CDR3 has 15 amino acids. Germline values: CDR1 SNHLY, CDR2 FYNNEI. CDR3 residues: CASSSGTFYTGELFF. CDR3 bases: TGTGCCAGCAGTTCCGGGACTTTCTACACCGGGGAGCTGTTTTTT.